This record looks at one T cell receptor beta chain sequence and its context. What it recognizes is unknown. The data stem from a study of cytomegalovirus exposure and HLA in healthy donors. The overall study: There were 88 million or so unique TCRs (from HLA-typed donors) in an early data release. Whole-study results and caveats: Common viral pathogens seemed to be connected with several of the most significant clusters, according to a later analysis. Some segments of the V type, notably TRBV6-2 and TRBV6-3, were excluded as indistinguishable. TCR beta V segments were, for the most part, productive about 87% or about 30% of the time in an earlier analysis.

The PCR was carried out with 60 Vbeta primers and 13 Jbeta primers. Using immunoSEQ multiplex PCR, the repertoire was profiled, and TCRdb retains in-frame clones only, with some absent. This sample's clone table lists roughly 110,000 clones. The CDR3 runs to 15 residues. Germline V gene data show CDR1 as PRHDT and CDR2 as FYEKMQ (reference sequence). The germline V and J ends were trimmed by 0 bases and 2 bases, with 7 bases remaining between them. Input material: PBMCs. The chain couples TRBV13 to TRBJ1-4; D is ambiguous. This TCR came from a man aged 35 to 55 in good health and CMV-seropositive. The CDR3 DNA reads TGTGCCAGCAGCTTAGGGTCAGGTACTAATGAAAAACTGTTTTTT. Translated: CASSLGSGTNEKLFF. Full variable domain (rest looked up from reference TRBV13 and TRBJ1-4): AAGVIQSPRHLIKEKRETATLKCYPIPRHDTVYWYQQGPGQDPQFLISFYEKMQSDKGSIPDRFSAQQFSDYHSELNMSSLELGDSALYFCASSLGSGTNEKLFFGSGTQLSVL.